This T cell receptor (beta chain) appears in the sequencing data of a study of T cell responses to AZD1222 COVID-19 vaccine. Clones were sequenced by immunoSEQ multiplex PCR, and TCRdb holds only the in-frame ones, with some missing. This table has roughly 80,000 clones, about 90% appearing once. Germline V gene sequence: CDR1 GTSNPN, CDR2 SVGIG (reference sequence). V shed 4 bases and J shed 0 bases, with 12 bases lying between them. The CDR3 spans 15 residues. The V and J genes are TRBV30 and TRBJ1-4; D is ambiguous. The receptor comes from an adult in good health. The sample here was peripheral blood, taken on day 0 of AZD1222 vaccination. CDR3 sequence: CAWTLYGSTNEKLFF. Here the CDR3 DNA reads TGTGCCTGGACACTCTATGGATCAACTAATGAAAAACTGTTTTTT.